Described below is a single TCR beta chain sequence and its context. Its specificity is unknown. The data are from a study of cytomegalovirus exposure and HLA in healthy donors. At the level of the study: Assignment to the Caucasian-associated ancestry cluster applied to more than 75% of the approximately 400 genotyped donors. Broader study findings: An analysis that was carried out later associated 16,000 or so TCR beta sequences with HLA alleles at 0.05 false discovery rate.

The PCR contained 60 Vbeta and 13 Jbeta primers. Profiling relied on immunoSEQ multiplex PCR, and the TCRdb table lists in-frame clones only, not all of them. The top ten clones hold about 2.5% of a sample with approximately 140,000 clones, 80% to 90% of them seen once. Germline CDR1 and CDR2: SGHNT and YYREEE (reference sequence). The V gene lost 4 bases and the J gene lost 1 base, with 14 bases spanning the gap. The CDR3 runs to 15 residues. The sequenced sample was PBMCs. This chain links TRBV5-4 with TRBJ2-5, with D possibly being TRBD1 (8 bases). This sequence was found in a man in his fifties or sixties in good health and CMV-seronegative. The CDR3 region is CASSTGGGAQETQYF. CDR3 in DNA: TGTGCCAGCAGCACAGGGGGAGGGGCCCAAGAGACCCAGTACTTC.